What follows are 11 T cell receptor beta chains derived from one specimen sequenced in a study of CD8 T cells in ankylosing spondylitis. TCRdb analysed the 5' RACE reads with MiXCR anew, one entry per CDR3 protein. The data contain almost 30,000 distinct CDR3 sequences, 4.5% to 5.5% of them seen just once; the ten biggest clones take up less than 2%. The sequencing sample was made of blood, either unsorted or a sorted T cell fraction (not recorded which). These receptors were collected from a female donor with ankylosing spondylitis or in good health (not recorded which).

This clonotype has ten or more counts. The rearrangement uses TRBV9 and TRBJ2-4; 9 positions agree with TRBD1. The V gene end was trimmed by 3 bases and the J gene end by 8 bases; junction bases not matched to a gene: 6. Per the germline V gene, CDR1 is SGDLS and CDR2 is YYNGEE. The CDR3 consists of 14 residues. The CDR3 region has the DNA TGTGCCAGCAGCGCGGGACAGGGAGGGGACATTCAGTACTTC. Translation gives CASSAGQGGDIQYF. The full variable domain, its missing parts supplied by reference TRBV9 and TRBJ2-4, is DSGVTQTPKHLITATGQRVTLRCSPRSGDLSVYWYQQSLDQGLQFLIQYYNGEERAKGNILERFSAQQFPDLHSELNLSSLELGDSALYFCASSAGQGGDIQYFGAGTRLSVL.

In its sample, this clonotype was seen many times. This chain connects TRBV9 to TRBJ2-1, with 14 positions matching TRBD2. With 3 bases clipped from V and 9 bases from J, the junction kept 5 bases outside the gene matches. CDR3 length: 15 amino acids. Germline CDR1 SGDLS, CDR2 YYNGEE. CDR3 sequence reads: CASSATSGRAPEQFF. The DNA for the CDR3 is TGTGCCAGCAGCGCGACTAGCGGGAGGGCACCTGAGCAGTTCTTC.

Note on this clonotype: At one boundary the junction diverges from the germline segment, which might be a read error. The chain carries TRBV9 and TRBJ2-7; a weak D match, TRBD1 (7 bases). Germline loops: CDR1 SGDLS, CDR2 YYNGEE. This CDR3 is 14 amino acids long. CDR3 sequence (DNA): TGTGCCAGAAGCGTAGACCCAGGGGGGTCCGAGCAGTACTTC. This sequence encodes CARSVDPGGSEQYF.

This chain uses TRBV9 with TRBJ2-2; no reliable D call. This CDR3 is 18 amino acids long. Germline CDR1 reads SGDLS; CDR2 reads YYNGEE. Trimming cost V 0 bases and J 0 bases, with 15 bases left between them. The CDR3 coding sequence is TGTGCCAGCAGCGTAGGCTTTGTCAGCTCTGCGAACACCGGGGAGCTGTTTTTT. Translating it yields CASSVGFVSSANTGELFF.

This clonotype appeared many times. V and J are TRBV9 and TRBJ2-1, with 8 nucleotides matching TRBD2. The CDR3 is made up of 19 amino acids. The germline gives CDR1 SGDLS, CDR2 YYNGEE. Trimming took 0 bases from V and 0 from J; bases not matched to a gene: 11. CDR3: CASSVGADPGTSSYNEQFF. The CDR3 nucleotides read TGTGCCAGCAGCGTAGGGGCCGACCCGGGGACTAGCTCCTACAATGAGCAGTTCTTC.

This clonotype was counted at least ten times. CDR3 residues: CASSVAPQDYEQYF. The CDR3 coding sequence is TGTGCCAGCAGCGTAGCTCCCCAAGATTACGAGCAGTACTTC. This chain joins TRBV9 and TRBJ2-7; D remains unclear. Germline V gene sequence: CDR1 SGDLS, CDR2 YYNGEE. V dropped 0 bases and J dropped 4 bases, with 11 bases sitting between them. The CDR3 loop spans 14 amino acids.

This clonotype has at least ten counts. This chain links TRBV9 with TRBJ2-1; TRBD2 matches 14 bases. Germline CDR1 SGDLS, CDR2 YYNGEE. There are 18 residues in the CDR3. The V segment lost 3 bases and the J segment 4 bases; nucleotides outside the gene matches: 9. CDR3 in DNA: TGTGCCAGCAGCGACGTAGGGACTAGCGGGGGACTTTACAATGAGCAGTTCTTC. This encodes CASSDVGTSGGLYNEQFF.

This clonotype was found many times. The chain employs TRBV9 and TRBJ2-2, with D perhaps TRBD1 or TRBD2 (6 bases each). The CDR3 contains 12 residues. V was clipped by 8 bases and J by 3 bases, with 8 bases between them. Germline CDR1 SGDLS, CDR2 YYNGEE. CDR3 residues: CASRGDTGELFF. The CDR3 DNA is TGTGCCAGTAGGGGGGACACCGGGGAGCTGTTTTTT. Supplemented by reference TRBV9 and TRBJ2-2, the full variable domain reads DSGVTQTPKHLITATGQRVTLRCSPRSGDLSVYWYQQSLDQGLQFLIQYYNGEERAKGNILERFSAQQFPDLHSELNLSSLELGDSALYFCASRGDTGELFFGEGSRLTVL.

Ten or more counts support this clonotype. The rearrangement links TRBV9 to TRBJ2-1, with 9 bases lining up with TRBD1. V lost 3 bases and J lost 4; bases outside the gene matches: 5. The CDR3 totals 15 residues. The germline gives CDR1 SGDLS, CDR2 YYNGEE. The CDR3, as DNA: TGTGCCAGCAGCGGAGGGACAGGGCTGTACAATGAGCAGTTCTTC. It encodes CASSGGTGLYNEQFF.

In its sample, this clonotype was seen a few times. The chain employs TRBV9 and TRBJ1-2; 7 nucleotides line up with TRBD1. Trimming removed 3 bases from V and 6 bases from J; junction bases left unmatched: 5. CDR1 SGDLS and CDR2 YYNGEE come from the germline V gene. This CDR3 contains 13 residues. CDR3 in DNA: TGTGCCAGCAGCGCGACAGGGTATAATGGCTACACCTTC. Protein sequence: CASSATGYNGYTF.

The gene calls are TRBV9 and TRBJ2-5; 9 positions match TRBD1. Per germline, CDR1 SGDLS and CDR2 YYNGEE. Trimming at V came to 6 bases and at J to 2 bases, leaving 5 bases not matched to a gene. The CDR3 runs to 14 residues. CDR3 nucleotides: TGTGCCAGCAATAAGGACAGGGGACAAGAGACCCAGTACTTC. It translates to CASNKDRGQETQYF.